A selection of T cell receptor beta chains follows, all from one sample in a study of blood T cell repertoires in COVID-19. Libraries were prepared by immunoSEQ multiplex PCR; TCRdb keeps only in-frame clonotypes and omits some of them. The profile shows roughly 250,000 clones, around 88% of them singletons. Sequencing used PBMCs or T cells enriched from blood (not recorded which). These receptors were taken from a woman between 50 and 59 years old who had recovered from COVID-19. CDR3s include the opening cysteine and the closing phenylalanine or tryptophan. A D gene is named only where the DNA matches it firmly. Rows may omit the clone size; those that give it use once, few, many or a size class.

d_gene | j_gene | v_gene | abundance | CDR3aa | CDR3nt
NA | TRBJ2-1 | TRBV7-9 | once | CASSLAGIANNEQFF | TGTGCCAGCAGCCTCGCCGGCATAGCGAACAATGAGCAGTTCTTC
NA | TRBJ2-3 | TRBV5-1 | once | CASSFTDSDTQYF | TGCGCCAGCAGCTTCACCGACTCGGATACGCAGTATTTT
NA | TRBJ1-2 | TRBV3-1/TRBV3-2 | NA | CASSPEAGNYGYTF | TGTGCCAGCAGCCCGGAGGCGGGGAACTATGGCTACACCTTC
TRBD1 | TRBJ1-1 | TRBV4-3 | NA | CASSQECEDRKAAFF | TGCGCCAGCAGCCAAGAATGCGAGGACAGGAAAGCAGCTTTCTTT
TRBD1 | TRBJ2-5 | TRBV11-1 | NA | CASSPGGRETQYF | TGTGCCAGCAGCCCAGGGGGCCGGGAGACCCAGTACTTC
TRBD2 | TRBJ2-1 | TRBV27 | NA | CASSLELAGVGEQFF | TGTGCCAGCAGTTTAGAACTAGCGGGAGTTGGTGAGCAGTTCTTC
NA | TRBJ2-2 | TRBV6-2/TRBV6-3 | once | CASSYNPTREGGLNTGELFF | TGTGCCAGCAGTTACAACCCGACTCGAGAGGGGGGGCTCAACACCGGGGAGCTGTTTTTT
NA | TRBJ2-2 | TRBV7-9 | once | CASRPGVEKNTGELFF | TGTGCCAGCAGACCAGGTGTAGAAAAGAACACCGGGGAGCTGTTTTTT
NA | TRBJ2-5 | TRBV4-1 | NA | CASSQRDLETQYF | TGCGCCAGCAGCCAACGGGACTTAGAGACCCAGTACTTC
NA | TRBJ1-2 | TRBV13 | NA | CASSLSLANYGYTF | TGTGCCAGCAGCTTATCCCTAGCTAACTATGGCTACACCTTC
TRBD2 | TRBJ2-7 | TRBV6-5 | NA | CASSRTSGGGLEQYF | TGTGCCAGCAGTAGAACTAGCGGGGGGGGCCTGGAGCAGTACTTC
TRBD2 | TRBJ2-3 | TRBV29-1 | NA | CSVEDGRARRYF | TGCAGCGTTGAAGACGGGAGGGCCCGGCGGTATTTT
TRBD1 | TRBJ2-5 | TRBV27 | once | CASSWNQGAAMGETQYF | TGTGCCAGCAGCTGGAACCAGGGGGCCGCCATGGGGGAGACCCAGTACTTC
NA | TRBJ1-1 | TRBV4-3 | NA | CASSQADTEAFF | TGCGCCAGCAGCCAAGCGGACACTGAAGCTTTCTTT
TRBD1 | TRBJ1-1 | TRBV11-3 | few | CASSPGQGWGTEAFF | TGTGCCAGCAGCCCTGGACAGGGGTGGGGGACTGAAGCTTTCTTT
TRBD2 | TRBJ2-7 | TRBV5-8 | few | CASSPDLSGLNPHEQYF | TGTGCCAGCAGTCCCGATTTATCGGGACTAAATCCCCACGAGCAGTACTTC
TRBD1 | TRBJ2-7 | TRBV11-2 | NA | CASSGGPDRPFYEQYF | TGTGCCAGCAGTGGAGGTCCGGACAGGCCCTTCTACGAGCAGTACTTC